A single sample gave rise to the 18 T cell receptor beta chains below, sequenced in a study of cytomegalovirus exposure and HLA in healthy donors. Primers included in the PCR were 60 Vbeta and 13 Jbeta primers. Assay: immunoSEQ multiplex PCR; the TCRdb copy retains only in-frame clones and omits some. The data hold approximately 110,000 clones, with roughly 80% observed a single time. The sequencing input was PBMCs. These TCRs come from a young man in good health and CMV-seropositive.

The rearrangement uses TRBV5-1 and TRBJ1-1; D call uncertain. The CDR3 sequence is 14 residues long. V gave up 4 bases and J gave up 5 bases, with 15 bases separating them. In germline, CDR1 is SGHRS, CDR2 YFSETQ. The CDR3 is CASSPLGGVTEAFF. The DNA of the CDR3 is TGCGCCAGCAGCCCCCTGGGCGGGGTAACTGAAGCTTTCTTT.

The V and J genes are TRBV7-2 and TRBJ2-1, with a weak D call TRBD1 (5 bases). CDR1 and CDR2 from the germline V gene are SGHTA and FQGNSA. Trimming shortened V by 0 bases and J by 9 bases, and 12 bases separated the two germline ends. This CDR3 contains 14 residues. CDR3 nucleotides: TGTGCCAGCAGCTTAGCTTCAGGGCCAGCTGAGCAGTTCTTC. This codes for CASSLASGPAEQFF.

The chain carries TRBV13 and TRBJ1-6, with D possibly TRBD1 on 6 matching bases. This CDR3 comprises 16 residues. Germline CDR1 reads PRHDT; CDR2 reads FYEKMQ (reference sequence). Trimming pared 2 bases from V and 0 bases from J, leaving 8 bases between. The CDR3 loop is CASSLTGSSYNSPLHF. The CDR3 nucleotides are TGTGCCAGCAGCTTAACAGGGAGCTCCTATAATTCACCCCTCCACTTT.

The genes are TRBV25-1 and TRBJ1-2; 9 nucleotides align to TRBD1. CDR3 length equals 15 residues. CDR1 is MGHDK, CDR2 SYGVNS, per germline. The trim removed 3 bases at V and 5 bases at J, leaving 7 bases unmatched. Here the CDR3 reads CASSDNRGQSYGYTF. The CDR3 nucleotides are TGTGCCAGCAGTGACAACAGGGGGCAGTCGTATGGCTACACCTTC.

V is TRBV19 and J is TRBJ1-4, with D possibly TRBD1 on 6 matching bases. Trimming cost V 6 bases and J 1 base, with 15 bases left between them. Germline lookup yields CDR1 LNHDA and CDR2 SQIVND (reference sequence). The CDR3 length is 16 residues. This chain's CDR3 is CASSPNSQGTNEKLFF. CDR3 sequence (DNA): TGTGCCAGTAGCCCAAATTCACAGGGAACTAATGAAAAACTGTTTTTT.

V gene TRBV2 combines with J gene TRBJ2-3; 11 positions agree with TRBD1. This CDR3 has 14 amino acids. The germline CDR1 and CDR2 sequences are SNHLY and FYNNEI. The V and J ends lost 6 bases and 5 bases, in that order; junction bases with no gene match: 4. CDR3 in amino acids: CASSGTGGLDTQYF. The DNA of the CDR3 is TGTGCCAGCAGCGGGACAGGGGGACTAGATACGCAGTATTTT.

The chain joins TRBV7-9 to TRBJ1-6; TRBD1 matches at 8 bases. Trimming removed 4 bases from V and 6 bases from J; junction bases left unmatched: 5. CDR3 length equals 15 residues. CDR1 is SEHNR and CDR2 is FQNEAQ in the germline V gene (reference sequence). CDR3 sequence reads: CASSSPRGPNSPLHF. The CDR3, as DNA: TGTGCCAGCAGCTCCCCCAGGGGGCCTAATTCACCCCTCCACTTT. Combining the CDR3 with reference TRBV7-9 and TRBJ1-6 gives the whole variable domain DTGVSQNPRHKITKRGQNVTFRCDPISEHNRLYWYRQTLGQGPEFLTYFQNEAQLEKSRLLSDRFSAERPKGSFSTLEIQRTEQGDSAMYLCASSSPRGPNSPLHFGNGTRLTVT.

V gene TRBV5-6 combines with J gene TRBJ2-1; D is perhaps TRBD1 (6 bases). The CDR3 is 16 amino acids. V lost 4 bases, J lost 0 bases, and 14 bases lay in between. Per the germline V gene, CDR1 is SGHDT and CDR2 is YYEEEE. The CDR3 DNA reads TGTGCCAGCAGCCCCCAACTAGGGGGCTCCTACAATGAGCAGTTCTTC. It is translated as CASSPQLGGSYNEQFF.

This clone has a single count. This rearrangement joins TRBV30 to TRBJ1-2, with 8 nucleotides matching TRBD1. Trimming took 2 bases from V and 0 from J; bases not matched to a gene: 2. This CDR3 is 14 amino acids long. Germline CDR1 is GTSNPN and CDR2 is SVGIG (reference sequence). The CDR3 is CAWSRTGTNYGYTF. In nucleotides, the CDR3 is TGTGCCTGGAGTAGGACAGGGACTAACTATGGCTACACCTTC.

The chain employs TRBV6-5 and TRBJ2-7, with D maybe TRBD2 (6 bases). CDR3 length: 16 amino acids. Germline V gene data show CDR1 as MNHEY and CDR2 as SVGAGI. Trimming shortened V by 2 bases and J by 2 bases, and 16 bases separated the two germline ends. DNA for the CDR3: TGTGCCAGCAGTTACGGAACCGGGACTTGGGCCTACGAGCAGTACTTC. Protein product: CASSYGTGTWAYEQYF.

This clone was recorded once. The V and J genes are TRBV27 and TRBJ2-6; a possible D gene is TRBD2 (5 bases). V was shortened by 2 bases and J by 0 bases, with 5 bases between the two germline ends. From germline, CDR1 is MNHEY and CDR2 SMNVEV (reference sequence). CDR3 length: 15 amino acids. CDR3 sequence reads: CASSLEGSGANVLTF. CDR3 DNA: TGTGCCAGCAGTTTAGAGGGCTCTGGGGCCAACGTCCTGACTTTC.

The chain is built from TRBV27 and TRBJ2-7; tentatively, D is TRBD2 (6 bases). Deletions cut 1 base from V and 5 bases from J, with 9 bases between. CDR3 length equals 13 residues. Germline loops: CDR1 MNHEY, CDR2 SMNVEV (reference sequence). The CDR3 DNA reads TGTGCCAGCAGTTTATTCGGGGGAGACGAGCAGTACTTC. It is translated as CASSLFGGDEQYF.

CDR3 coding DNA: TGTGCCAGCAGTTCCCTAGCGGGGGATGAGACCCAGTACTTC. Its translation: CASSSLAGDETQYF. The chain is built from TRBV28 and TRBJ2-5, with 10 bases that match TRBD2. This CDR3 comprises 14 residues. CDR1 is MDHEN and CDR2 is SYDVKM in the germline V gene. Trimming removed 4 bases from V and 5 bases from J; junction bases left unmatched: 4.

This chain connects TRBV6-6 to TRBJ1-2; 9 bases match TRBD1. The CDR3 is 14 amino acids. The germline CDR1 and CDR2 sequences are MNHNY and SVGAGI (reference sequence). V shed 6 bases and J 3 bases; nucleotides not matched to a gene: 5. The chain's CDR3 is CASSDRGGYYGYTF. The CDR3 DNA follows: TGTGCCAGCAGCGACAGGGGGGGGTACTATGGCTACACCTTC.

The chain carries TRBV5-6 and TRBJ1-1, with 7 nucleotides matching TRBD1. Germline values: CDR1 SGHDT, CDR2 YYEEEE. The V segment lost 0 bases and the J segment 4 bases; nucleotides outside the gene matches: 9. The CDR3 contains 16 residues. The DNA for the CDR3 is TGTGCCAGCAGCTTGGGGGCGGGACAGCTGAGCACTGAAGCTTTCTTT. It specifies CASSLGAGQLSTEAFF.

The DNA of the CDR3 is TGTGCCAGCAGTGAACTAGGGGCGGGGGTCACCGGGGAGCTGTTTTTT. It is translated as CASSELGAGVTGELFF. The V gene is TRBV2, the J gene TRBJ2-2, with 7 nucleotides matching TRBD2. CDR1 is SNHLY, CDR2 FYNNEI, per germline. V lost 2 bases, J lost 4 bases, and 7 bases stayed unmatched. CDR3 length: 16 amino acids.

The CDR3 is CASSLRGLGNTFF. The CDR3, as DNA: TGTGCCAGCAGTTTAAGGGGCCTCGGCAATACTTTCTTT. The V call is TRBV28, the J call TRBJ1-1; tentative D call: TRBD1 (5 bases). The CDR3 runs 13 residues. Germline loops: CDR1 MDHEN, CDR2 SYDVKM. V was clipped by 2 bases and J by 12 bases, with 16 bases between them.

The gene calls are TRBV2 and TRBJ2-1, with 11 bases matching TRBD2. V lost 5 bases and J lost 3; bases outside the gene matches: 3. The CDR3 has 15 amino acids. In germline, CDR1 is SNHLY, CDR2 FYNNEI. The CDR3 spells CASSTGLAVYNEQFF. Written as DNA, the CDR3 is TGTGCCAGCAGTACGGGACTAGCGGTCTACAATGAGCAGTTCTTC.